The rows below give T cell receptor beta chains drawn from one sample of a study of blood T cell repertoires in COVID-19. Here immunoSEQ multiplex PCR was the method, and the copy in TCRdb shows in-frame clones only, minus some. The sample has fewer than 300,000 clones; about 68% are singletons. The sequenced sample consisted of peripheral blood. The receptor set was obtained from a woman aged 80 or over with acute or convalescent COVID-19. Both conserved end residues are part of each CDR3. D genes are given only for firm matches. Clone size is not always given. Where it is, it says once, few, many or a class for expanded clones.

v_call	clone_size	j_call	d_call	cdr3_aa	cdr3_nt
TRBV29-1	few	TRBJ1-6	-	CSVGTENSPLHF	TGCAGCGTGGGGACTGAAAATTCACCCCTCCACTTT
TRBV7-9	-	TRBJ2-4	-	CASSLLGKNIQYF	TGTGCCAGCAGCTTACTAGGAAAAAACATTCAGTACTTC
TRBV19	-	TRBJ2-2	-	CASKIGGGAGELFF	TGTGCCAGTAAGATAGGCGGAGGGGCCGGGGAGCTGTTTTTT
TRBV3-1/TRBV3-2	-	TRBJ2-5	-	CASSQEGGGAKTQYF	TGTGCCAGCAGCCAAGAAGGAGGGGGCGCGAAGACCCAGTACTTC
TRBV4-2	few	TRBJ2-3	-	CASSQDFRAGADTQYF	TGTGCCAGCAGCCAAGATTTTAGAGCCGGGGCAGATACGCAGTATTTT
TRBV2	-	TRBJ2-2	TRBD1	CASSPRTGAGTGELFF	TGTGCCAGCAGTCCTAGGACAGGGGCGGGCACCGGGGAGCTGTTTTTT
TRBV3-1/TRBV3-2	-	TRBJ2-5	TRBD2	CASSLNPSGKGVQETQYF	TGTGCCAGCAGTCTAAACCCTAGCGGGAAGGGGGTCCAAGAGACCCAGTACTTC
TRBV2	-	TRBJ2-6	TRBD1	CASSRDRLLSGANVLTF	TGTGCCAGCAGTAGGGACAGGCTGCTCTCTGGGGCCAACGTCCTGACTTTC
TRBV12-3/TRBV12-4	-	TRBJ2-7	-	CASSSVTYEQYF	TGTGCCAGCAGTTCCGTTACCTACGAGCAGTACTTC
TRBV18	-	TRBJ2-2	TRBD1	CASSEGQANTGELFF	TGTGCCAGCTCGGAGGGACAGGCGAACACCGGGGAGCTGTTTTTT
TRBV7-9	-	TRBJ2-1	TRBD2	CASSFRLSSGEREQFF	TGTGCCAGCAGCTTCAGACTATCTAGCGGGGAACGTGAGCAGTTCTTC
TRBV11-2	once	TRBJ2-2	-	CASSETHTQGAGELFF	TGTGCCAGCAGCGAAACACACACACAGGGTGCCGGGGAGCTGTTTTTT
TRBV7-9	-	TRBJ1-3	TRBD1	CASSQGTATGNTIYF	TGTGCCAGCAGCCAAGGGACAGCAACAGGAAACACCATATATTTT
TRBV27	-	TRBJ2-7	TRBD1	CASSSTTGGAYEQYF	TGTGCCAGCAGTTCGACGACAGGGGGCGCGTACGAGCAGTACTTC
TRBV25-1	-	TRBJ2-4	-	CASSQPLTRGVDIQYF	TGTGCCAGCAGTCAGCCCCTGACTAGAGGGGTAGACATTCAGTACTTC
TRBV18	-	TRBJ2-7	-	CASSPQLGAHSYEQYF	TGTGCCAGCTCACCACAGCTGGGGGCCCACTCCTACGAGCAGTACTTC
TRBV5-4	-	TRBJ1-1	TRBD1	CASSARQGANSEAFF	TGTGCCAGCAGCGCTCGACAGGGGGCGAATTCTGAAGCTTTCTTT